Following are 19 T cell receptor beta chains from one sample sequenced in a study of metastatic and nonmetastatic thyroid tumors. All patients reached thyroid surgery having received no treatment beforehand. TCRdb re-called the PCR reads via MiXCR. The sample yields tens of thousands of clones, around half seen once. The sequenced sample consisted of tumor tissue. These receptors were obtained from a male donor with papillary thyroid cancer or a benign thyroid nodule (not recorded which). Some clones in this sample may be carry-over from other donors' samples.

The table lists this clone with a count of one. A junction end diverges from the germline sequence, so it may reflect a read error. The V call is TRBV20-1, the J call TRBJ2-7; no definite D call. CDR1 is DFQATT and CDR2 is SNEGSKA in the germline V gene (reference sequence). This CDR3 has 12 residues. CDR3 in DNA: TGCAGTCCTAGAACCCTCTACTACGAGCAGTACTTC. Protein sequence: CSPRTLYYEQYF.

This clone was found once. This CDR3 is CASSIRDRITYEQYF. The CDR3 DNA sequence: TGTGCCAGCAGCATCCGGGACAGGATAACCTACGAGCAGTACTTC. This rearrangement joins TRBV11-3 to TRBJ2-7; 8 nucleotides align to TRBD1. V dropped 5 bases and J dropped 2; count of bases not matched to a gene: 8. The CDR3 totals 15 residues. Germline-derived CDR1 and CDR2 are SGHNT and YENEEA.

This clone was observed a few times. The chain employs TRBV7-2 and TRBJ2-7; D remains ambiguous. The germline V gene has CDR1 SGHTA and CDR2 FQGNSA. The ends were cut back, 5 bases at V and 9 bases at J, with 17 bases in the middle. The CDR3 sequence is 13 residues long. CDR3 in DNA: TGTGCCAGCAGCGCTCCCTCCAGTAAGGTGCAGTACTTC. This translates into CASSAPSSKVQYF. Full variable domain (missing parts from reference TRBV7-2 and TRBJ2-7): GAGVSQSPSNKVTEKGKDVELRCDPISGHTALYWYRQSLGQGLEFLIYFQGNSAPDKSGLPSDRFSAERTGGSVSTLTIQRTQQEDSAVYLCASSAPSSKVQYFGPGTRLTVT.

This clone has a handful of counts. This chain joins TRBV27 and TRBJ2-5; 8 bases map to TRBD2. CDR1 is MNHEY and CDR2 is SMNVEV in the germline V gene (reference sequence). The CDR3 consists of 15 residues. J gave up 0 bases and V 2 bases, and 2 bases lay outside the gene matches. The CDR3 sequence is CASSLAGGNQETQYF. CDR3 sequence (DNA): TGTGCCAGCAGTTTAGCGGGGGGCAACCAAGAGACCCAGTACTTC.

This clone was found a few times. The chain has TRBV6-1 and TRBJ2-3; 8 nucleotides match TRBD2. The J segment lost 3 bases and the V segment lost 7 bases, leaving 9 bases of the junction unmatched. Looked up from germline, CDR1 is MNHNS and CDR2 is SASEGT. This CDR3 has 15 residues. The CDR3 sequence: CASIRGGVSTDTQYF. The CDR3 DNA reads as TGTGCCAGCATCCGGGGGGGAGTAAGTACAGATACGCAGTATTTT.

The CDR3 nucleotides are TGCGCCAGCAGCTTCCGGGACAGGGGAAACACCGGGGAGCTGTTTTTT. Residues: CASSFRDRGNTGELFF. J is TRBJ2-2 and V is TRBV5-1; 10 bases are a match to TRBD1. Germline CDR1 SGHRS, CDR2 YFSETQ. V lost 2 bases and J lost 2; bases outside the gene matches: 3. This CDR3 has 16 residues.

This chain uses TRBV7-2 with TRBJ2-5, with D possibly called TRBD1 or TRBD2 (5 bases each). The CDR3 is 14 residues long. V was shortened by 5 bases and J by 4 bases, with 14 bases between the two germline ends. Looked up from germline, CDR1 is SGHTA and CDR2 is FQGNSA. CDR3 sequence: CASSLTGGRETQYF. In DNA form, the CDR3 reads TGTGCCAGCAGCCTCACAGGAGGAAGAGAGACCCAGTACTTC. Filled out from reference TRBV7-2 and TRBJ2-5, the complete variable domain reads GAGVSQSPSNKVTEKGKDVELRCDPISGHTALYWYRQSLGQGLEFLIYFQGNSAPDKSGLPSDRFSAERTGGSVSTLTIQRTQQEDSAVYLCASSLTGGRETQYFGPGTRLLVL.

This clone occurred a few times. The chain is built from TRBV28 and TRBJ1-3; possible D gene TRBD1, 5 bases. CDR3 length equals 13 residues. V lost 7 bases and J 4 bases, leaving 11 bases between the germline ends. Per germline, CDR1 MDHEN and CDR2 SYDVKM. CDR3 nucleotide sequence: TGTGCCAGCACGGGGGGGATCGGAAACACCATATATTTT. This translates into CASTGGIGNTIYF.

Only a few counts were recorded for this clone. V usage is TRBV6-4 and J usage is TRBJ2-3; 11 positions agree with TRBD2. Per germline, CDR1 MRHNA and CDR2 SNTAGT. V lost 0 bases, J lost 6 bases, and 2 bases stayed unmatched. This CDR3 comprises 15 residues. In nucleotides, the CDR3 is TGTGCCAGCAGTGACTCTAGCGGGGGGGCGGATACGCAGTATTTT. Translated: CASSDSSGGADTQYF.

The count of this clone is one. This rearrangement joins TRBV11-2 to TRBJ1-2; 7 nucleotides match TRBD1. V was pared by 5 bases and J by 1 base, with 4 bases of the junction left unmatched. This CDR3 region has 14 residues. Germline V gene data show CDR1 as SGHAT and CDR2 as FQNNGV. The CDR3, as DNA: TGTGCCAGCAGCCAGGGACAGTTTAACTATGGCTACACCTTC. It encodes CASSQGQFNYGYTF.

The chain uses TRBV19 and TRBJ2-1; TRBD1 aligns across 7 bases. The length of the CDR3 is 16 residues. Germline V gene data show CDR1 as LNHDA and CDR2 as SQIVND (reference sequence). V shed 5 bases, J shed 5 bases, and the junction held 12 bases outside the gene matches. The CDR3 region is CASSGGIPGQHNEQFF. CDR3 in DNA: TGTGCCAGTAGTGGGGGAATACCGGGACAGCACAATGAGCAGTTCTTC.

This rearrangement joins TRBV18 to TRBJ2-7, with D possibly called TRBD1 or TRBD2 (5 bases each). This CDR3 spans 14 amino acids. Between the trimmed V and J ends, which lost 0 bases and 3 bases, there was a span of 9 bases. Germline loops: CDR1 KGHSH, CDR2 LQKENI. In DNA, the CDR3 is TGTGCCAGCTCACCACCGGGACCCTTCTACGAGCAGTACTTC. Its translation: CASSPPGPFYEQYF.

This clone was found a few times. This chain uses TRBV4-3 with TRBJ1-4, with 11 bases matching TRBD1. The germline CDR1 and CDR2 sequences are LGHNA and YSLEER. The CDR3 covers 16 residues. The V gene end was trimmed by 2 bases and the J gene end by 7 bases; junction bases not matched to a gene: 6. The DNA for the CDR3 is TGCGCCAGCAGCCAATGGGGACAGGGGGGCGGTGAAAAACTGTTTTTT. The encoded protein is CASSQWGQGGGEKLFF.

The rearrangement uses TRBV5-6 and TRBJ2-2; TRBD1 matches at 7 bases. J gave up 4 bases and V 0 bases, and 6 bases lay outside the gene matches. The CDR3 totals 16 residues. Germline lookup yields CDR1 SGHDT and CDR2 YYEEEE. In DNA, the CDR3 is TGTGCCAGCAGCTTGGTAGGGGGCGGCGGCACCGGGGAGCTGTTTTTT. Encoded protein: CASSLVGGGGTGELFF.

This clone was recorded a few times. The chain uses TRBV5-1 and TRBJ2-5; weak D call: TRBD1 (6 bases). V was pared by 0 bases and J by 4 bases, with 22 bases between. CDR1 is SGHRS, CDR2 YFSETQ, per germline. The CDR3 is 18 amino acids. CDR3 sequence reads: CASSLGPTGYYLRETQYF. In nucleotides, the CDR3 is TGCGCCAGCAGCTTGGGCCCCACAGGGTACTACCTACGAGAGACCCAGTACTTC.

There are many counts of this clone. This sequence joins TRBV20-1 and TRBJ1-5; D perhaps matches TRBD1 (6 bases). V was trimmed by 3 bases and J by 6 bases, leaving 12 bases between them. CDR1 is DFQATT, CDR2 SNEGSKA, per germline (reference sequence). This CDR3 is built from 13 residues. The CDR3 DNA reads TGCAGTGCTAGTCAGGGGACGAGTCAGCCCCAGCATTTT. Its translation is CSASQGTSQPQHF.

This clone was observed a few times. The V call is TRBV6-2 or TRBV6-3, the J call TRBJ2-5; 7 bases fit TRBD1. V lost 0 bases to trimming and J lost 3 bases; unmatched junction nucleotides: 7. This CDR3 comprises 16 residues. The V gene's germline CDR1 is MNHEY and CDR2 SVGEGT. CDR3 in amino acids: CASSYSPGTDEETQYF. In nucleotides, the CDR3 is TGTGCCAGCAGTTACTCCCCCGGGACAGATGAAGAGACCCAGTACTTC.

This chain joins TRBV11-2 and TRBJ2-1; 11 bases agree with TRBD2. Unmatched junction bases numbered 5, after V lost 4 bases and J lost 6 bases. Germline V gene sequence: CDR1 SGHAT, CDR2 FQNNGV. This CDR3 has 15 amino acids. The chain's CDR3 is CASSSLAGGSNEQFF. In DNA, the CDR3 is TGTGCCAGCAGCTCGCTAGCGGGGGGTTCCAATGAGCAGTTCTTC.

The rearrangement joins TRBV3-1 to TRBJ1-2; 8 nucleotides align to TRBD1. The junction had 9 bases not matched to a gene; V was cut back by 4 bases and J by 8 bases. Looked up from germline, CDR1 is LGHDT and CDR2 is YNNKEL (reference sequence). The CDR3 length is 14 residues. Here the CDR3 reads CASSPQNRGFGYTF. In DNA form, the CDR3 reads TGTGCCAGCAGCCCCCAGAACAGGGGGTTCGGCTACACCTTC.